This T cell receptor (beta chain) emerged from a study of blood T cell repertoires in COVID-19. Study as a whole: Some COVID-19 samples were acute and others convalescent; all came from the United States, Italy and Spain. In each case, the material was cDNA or gDNA derived from T cells, B-cell-depleted T cells, or PBMCs.

The protocol was immunoSEQ multiplex PCR, while the TCRdb copy is restricted to in-frame clones and leaves out a portion. Of about 400,000 clones in the sample, around 92% were seen once. This CDR3 comprises 13 residues. Germline V gene sequence: CDR1 MNHEY, CDR2 SMNVEV (reference sequence). The V end lost 5 bases, the J end lost 6 bases, and 11 bases lay between the germline ends. V usage is TRBV27 and J usage is TRBJ2-1; D uncertain. This receptor was taken from a middle-aged man with acute or convalescent COVID-19. The sample taken for sequencing was peripheral blood. The CDR3 DNA follows: TGTGCCAGCAGTATACACATTGGCAATGAGCAGTTCTTC. Residues: CASSIHIGNEQFF.